The 15 T cell receptor beta chains given below trace back to one sample, sequenced in a study of regulatory T cells in long-lasting Graves disease. This sample's time point: persistent/refractory GD, antithyroid drugs over 5 years with positive TRAb. Following extraction of RNA from PBMCs, that RNA was used to make the TCR library. CDR3 regions were amplified by Arm-PCR using iRepertoire HTBI primers to build TCR beta libraries. TCRdb reprocessed the multiplex PCR reads via MiXCR and lists one record per CDR3 protein. The table records 400,000 to 500,000 distinct CDR3 sequences, under 25% of them present only once. Specimen: peripheral blood mononuclear cells (PBMCs), collected when the disease was refractory, from a patient treated with antithyroid drugs. The receptors here all came from a female donor with Graves disease.

As for this clonotype: A much more abundant neighbour one base away suggests this may be a read error. This chain links TRBV9 with TRBJ2-5; TRBD2 matches 7 bases. The CDR3 totals 14 residues. CDR1 is SGDLS, CDR2 YYNGEE, per germline. CDR3: CVSSWGGAQETQYF. The CDR3 DNA follows: TGTGTCAGCAGTTGGGGAGGGGCTCAAGAGACCCAGTACTTC.

This chain connects TRBV7-2 to TRBJ2-7; either TRBD1 or TRBD2 may supply D (5 bases each). CDR1 SGHTA and CDR2 FQGNSA come from the germline V gene. V lost 1 base and J 7 bases, leaving 20 bases between the germline ends. The CDR3 is 16 amino acids. For the CDR3, the DNA is TGTGCCAGCAGCTTAGTAGGTGAGGGGCTGAGAGGAGAGCAGTACTTC. It codes for CASSLVGEGLRGEQYF. Full variable domain (rest looked up from reference TRBV7-2 and TRBJ2-7): GAGVSQSPSNKVTEKGKDVELRCDPISGHTALYWYRQSLGQGLEFLIYFQGNSAPDKSGLPSDRFSAERTGGSVSTLTIQRTQQEDSAVYLCASSLVGEGLRGEQYFGPGTRLTVT.

This clonotype was counted only a few times. The rearrangement joins TRBV7-9 to TRBJ2-2; D remains ambiguous. CDR1 and CDR2 (germline): SEHNR, FQNEAQ (reference sequence). The CDR3 covers 13 residues. V was cut by 1 base and J by 9 bases, with 9 bases left in between. CDR3 residues: CASSLGPSRELFF. The DNA for the CDR3 is TGTGCCAGCAGCTTAGGCCCCTCGAGGGAGCTGTTTTTT.

This clonotype was observed at least ten times. The chain employs TRBV28 and TRBJ1-1; 7 positions match TRBD1. The germline V gene encodes CDR1 MDHEN and CDR2 SYDVKM. The CDR3 runs to 14 residues. V shed 6 bases and J 5 bases; nucleotides not matched to a gene: 9. CDR3 region: CASREPGGGTEAFF. The CDR3 nucleotides read TGTGCCAGCAGAGAACCAGGGGGTGGGACTGAAGCTTTCTTT.

This clonotype was counted at least ten times. The chain joins TRBV28 to TRBJ2-7, with 9 nucleotides matching TRBD2. The CDR3 sequence is 13 residues long. With 6 bases clipped from V and 6 bases from J, the junction kept 6 bases outside the gene matches. Germline-derived CDR1 and CDR2 are MDHEN and SYDVKM. The CDR3, as DNA: TGTGCCAGCAGAGCGGGAGGTCTAAGCGAGCAGTACTTC. Translation gives CASRAGGLSEQYF.

This clonotype was counted only a few times. The chain joins TRBV30 to TRBJ1-5, with D maybe TRBD1 (6 bases). V was pared by 2 bases and J by 6 bases, with 17 bases between. This CDR3 has 15 amino acids. Germline lookup yields CDR1 GTSNPN and CDR2 SVGIG (reference sequence). CDR3 amino acids: CAWSTDGGVGQPQHF. DNA for the CDR3: TGTGCCTGGAGTACGGATGGGGGCGTGGGTCAGCCCCAGCATTTT.

The chain joins TRBV19 to TRBJ1-5; possible D gene TRBD1, 6 bases. Germline CDR1 LNHDA, CDR2 SQIVND (reference sequence). Trimming pared 1 base from V and 9 bases from J, leaving 16 bases between. CDR3 length: 15 residues. The CDR3 protein is CASSIGGGGRWPQHF. The CDR3 DNA reads TGTGCCAGTAGTATAGGGGGAGGGGGGCGGTGGCCCCAGCATTTT.

Ten or more counts support this clonotype. The gene calls are TRBV11-3 and TRBJ1-1; D not resolved. The CDR3 extends over 13 amino acids. Germline V gene data show CDR1 as SGHNT and CDR2 as YENEEA. Trimming took 5 bases from V and 1 from J, leaving 8 bases between them. The CDR3 loop reads CASSRLKNTEAFF. Written as DNA, the CDR3 is TGTGCCAGCAGCCGACTAAAGAACACTGAAGCTTTCTTT.

This clonotype was counted at least ten times. The chain joins TRBV11-2 to TRBJ1-1, with 10 bases lining up with TRBD1. The CDR3 sequence is 13 residues long. Germline CDR1 SGHAT, CDR2 FQNNGV. Trimming removed 5 bases from V and 8 bases from J; junction bases left unmatched: 5. The CDR3 reads CASSPMTGGEAFF. For the CDR3, the DNA is TGTGCCAGCAGCCCCATGACAGGGGGCGAAGCTTTCTTT.

This clonotype was counted ten times or more. V usage is TRBV7-2 and J usage is TRBJ1-6; no clear D gene. V was clipped by 5 bases and J by 5 bases, with 16 bases between them. The CDR3 extends over 16 amino acids. CDR1 SGHTA and CDR2 FQGNSA come from the germline V gene. In DNA, the CDR3 is TGTGCCAGCAGCGACCTACCGGGAAGGAATAATTCACCCCTCCACTTT. The encoded protein is CASSDLPGRNNSPLHF.

This clonotype has only a few counts. The rearrangement links TRBV7-9 to TRBJ1-1; 7 nucleotides agree with TRBD1. This CDR3 has 17 residues. Germline CDR1 is SEHNR and CDR2 is FQNEAQ (reference sequence). Trimming took 2 bases from V and 5 from J; bases not matched to a gene: 14. CDR3 nucleotides: TGTGCCAGCAGCTTATCCCGGGACAGCCGGACGGGGACTGAAGCTTTCTTT. It translates to CASSLSRDSRTGTEAFF.

This clonotype has ten or more counts. The rearrangement joins TRBV28 to TRBJ2-5, with D perhaps matching TRBD2 (6 bases). V was clipped by 4 bases and J by 5 bases, with 29 bases between them. The CDR3 is 19 amino acids. Germline V gene sequence: CDR1 MDHEN, CDR2 SYDVKM. CDR3 loop: CASSSNIKLASRGGETQYF. The CDR3 coding sequence is TGTGCCAGCAGTTCTAATATAAAACTAGCTTCCCGCGGTGGGGAGACCCAGTACTTC.

A few counts support this clonotype. The chain couples TRBV5-1 to TRBJ1-2; possible D gene TRBD1, 5 bases. CDR3 length: 14 residues. CDR1 is SGHRS, CDR2 YFSETQ, per germline. V lost 4 bases to trimming and J lost 8 bases, with 18 bases between them. CDR3 sequence (DNA): TGCGCCAGCAGCGGAGAGGGGATCCGGGGCGGCTACACCTTC. Residues: CASSGEGIRGGYTF.

The chain carries TRBV15 and TRBJ2-2; TRBD1 matches at 7 bases. Germline V gives CDR1 LNHNV, CDR2 YYDKDF (reference sequence). This CDR3 region has 16 residues. The J segment lost 2 bases and the V segment lost 2 bases, leaving 5 bases of the junction unmatched. This chain's CDR3 is CATSRPGTVNTGELFF. CDR3 in DNA: TGTGCCACCAGCAGACCCGGGACAGTTAACACCGGGGAGCTGTTTTTT.

On this clonotype: A much larger clone lies a single base off, so this may be a read error. The rearrangement joins TRBV12-3 or TRBV12-4 to TRBJ1-4, with D perhaps TRBD1 (6 bases). The CDR3 sequence is 14 residues long. CDR3 DNA sequence: TGTACCAGCAGTTTAAGGGGGGGGTTTGAAAAACTGTTTTTT. Translating gives CTSSLRGGFEKLFF.